The next 27 T cell receptor beta chains were all read from a single sample in a study of T cell responses to AZD1222 COVID-19 vaccine. Here immunoSEQ multiplex PCR was the method, and the copy in TCRdb shows in-frame clones only, minus some. The sample carries approximately 170,000 clones, around 88% recorded once. Sequencing was performed on peripheral blood, taken 28 days after the second AZD1222 dose. These receptors came from an adult who received the AZD1222 COVID-19 vaccine.

CDR3 amino acids: CASVGLPLGELFF. The CDR3 region has the DNA TGTGCCAGCGTGGGACTACCTCTCGGGGAGCTGTTTTTT. This chain uses TRBV25-1 with TRBJ2-2; the match to TRBD2 covers 7 bases. V lost 8 bases and J lost 7; bases outside the gene matches: 7. CDR3 length equals 13 residues. CDR1 is MGHDK, CDR2 SYGVNS, per germline.

V gene TRBV19 combines with J gene TRBJ1-1; 7 bases agree with TRBD1. Trimming took 2 bases from V and 2 from J; bases not matched to a gene: 23. Germline V gene lookup returns CDR1 LNHDA and CDR2 SQIVND (reference sequence). CDR3 length: 21 amino acids. The CDR3 sequence: CASSISIRGDSGFRGNTEAFF. The CDR3 DNA sequence: TGTGCCAGTAGTATATCGATCCGAGGGGACAGCGGGTTTCGTGGTAACACTGAAGCTTTCTTT.

The gene calls are TRBV7-2 and TRBJ2-5, with D possibly being TRBD2 (6 bases). Trimming stripped 3 bases from V and 1 base from J, with 6 bases between. The CDR3 length is 13 residues. The germline CDR1 and CDR2 sequences are SGHTA and FQGNSA. CDR3 residues: CASSFGGQETQYF. For the CDR3, the DNA is TGTGCCAGCAGCTTCGGGGGCCAAGAGACCCAGTACTTC.

The chain is built from TRBV12-3 or TRBV12-4 and TRBJ2-5, with D maybe TRBD2 (7 bases). This CDR3 has 12 residues. Trimming took off 10 bases at V and 5 bases at J, with 14 bases between the two ends. CDR3 protein: CATRGGGETQYF. DNA of the CDR3: TGTGCCACGAGAGGGGGGGGTGAGACCCAGTACTTC.

Only a few counts were recorded for this clone. This chain joins TRBV7-2 and TRBJ1-2; a possible D gene is TRBD1 (6 bases). The ends were cut back, 5 bases at V and 5 bases at J, with 24 bases in the middle. Germline assignment: CDR1 SGHTA and CDR2 FQGNSA. The CDR3 has 17 residues. CDR3 loop: CASSQPGHRTLWYGYTF. The CDR3 coding sequence is TGTGCCAGCAGCCAGCCGGGACACCGGACGCTATGGTATGGCTACACCTTC.

This clone was counted once. The V gene is TRBV7-9, the J gene TRBJ1-2; 10 positions agree with TRBD1. From germline, CDR1 is SEHNR and CDR2 FQNEAQ (reference sequence). CDR3 length: 14 amino acids. Trimming at V came to 0 bases and at J to 8 bases, leaving 3 bases not matched to a gene. This CDR3 reads CASSLAGTGEGYTF. The CDR3 DNA reads as TGTGCCAGCAGCTTAGCCGGGACAGGGGAGGGCTACACCTTC.

J is TRBJ1-2 and V is TRBV20-1, with 8 bases that match TRBD1. The J segment lost 5 bases and the V segment lost 3 bases, leaving 11 bases of the junction unmatched. The germline V gene encodes CDR1 DFQATT and CDR2 SNEGSKA (reference sequence). The CDR3 covers 15 residues. CDR3 sequence: CSASHATGVWYGYTF. The CDR3 DNA is TGCAGTGCTAGTCACGCGACAGGGGTATGGTATGGCTACACCTTC.

The CDR3: CAISESGGVYEQYF. CDR3 sequence (DNA): TGTGCCATCAGTGAGTCTGGAGGGGTCTACGAGCAGTACTTC. V usage is TRBV10-3 and J usage is TRBJ2-7; D might be TRBD2 (6 bases). V dropped 0 bases and J dropped 3 bases, with 9 bases sitting between them. From germline, CDR1 is ENHRY and CDR2 SYGVKD. The CDR3 is made up of 14 amino acids.

The chain has TRBV6-6 and TRBJ1-6, with D perhaps matching TRBD1 (6 bases). V lost 5 bases to trimming and J lost 3 bases, with 11 bases between them. The CDR3 totals 15 residues. Germline CDR1 is MNHNY and CDR2 is SVGAGI (reference sequence). The CDR3 here is CASSLQGNYNSPLHF. CDR3 in DNA: TGTGCCAGCAGTCTACAGGGAAACTATAATTCACCCCTCCACTTT.

The chain carries TRBV27 and TRBJ1-4; the D gene is possibly TRBD1 (5 bases). The CDR3 runs 16 residues. Germline V lookup: CDR1 MNHEY, CDR2 SMNVEV (reference sequence). Between the trimmed V and J ends, which lost 4 bases and 7 bases, there was a span of 19 bases. Here the CDR3 DNA reads TGTGCCAGCAGTTCGACCCTAGGGAGGGGCAGTGAAAAACTGTTTTTT. Translating gives CASSSTLGRGSEKLFF.

The chain employs TRBV5-8 and TRBJ1-5; 7 nucleotides match TRBD1. Looked up from germline, CDR1 is SGHTS and CDR2 is YDEGEE. V shed 4 bases and J 2 bases; nucleotides not matched to a gene: 12. The CDR3 is 17 amino acids. The chain's CDR3 is CASSRGQLLVGNQPQHF. The CDR3 DNA reads as TGTGCCAGCAGCCGGGGACAGCTTTTGGTCGGCAATCAGCCCCAGCATTTT.

This chain links TRBV6-5 with TRBJ1-6; 11 positions agree with TRBD1. The CDR3 length is 14 residues. The germline V gene has CDR1 MNHEY and CDR2 SVGAGI. After removal of 6 bases from V and 7 bases from J, the junction contained 2 bases not matched to a gene. The CDR3 region is CASRGTGGNSPLHF. The CDR3 region has the DNA TGTGCCAGCAGGGGGACAGGGGGAAATTCACCCCTCCACTTT.

The rearrangement joins TRBV11-2 to TRBJ2-6; tentatively, D is TRBD2 (6 bases). V was pared by 4 bases and J by 0 bases, with 7 bases between. This CDR3 has 15 residues. Germline CDR1 SGHAT, CDR2 FQNNGV. For the CDR3, the DNA is TGTGCCAGCAGCTGGGGAGGCTCTGGGGCCAACGTCCTGACTTTC. Amino acids: CASSWGGSGANVLTF. Full variable domain (missing parts from reference TRBV11-2 and TRBJ2-6): EAGVAQSPRYKIIEKRQSVAFWCNPISGHATLYWYQQILGQGPKLLIQFQNNGVVDDSQLPKDRFSAERLKGVDSTLKIQPAKLEDSAVYLCASSWGGSGANVLTFGAGSRLTVL.

The rearrangement joins TRBV7-2 to TRBJ1-2; D is uncertain. V was shortened by 4 bases and J by 1 base, with 7 bases between the two germline ends. The CDR3 is 13 amino acids. From germline, CDR1 is SGHTA and CDR2 FQGNSA. The CDR3, as DNA: TGTGCCAGCAGCTCCTGGGGTAACTATGGCTACACCTTC. Protein product: CASSSWGNYGYTF.

V and J are TRBV28 and TRBJ2-7; no reliable D call. Germline V CDR1 and CDR2: MDHEN, SYDVKM. The V end was cut by 4 bases, the J end by 3 bases, with 7 bases between. This CDR3 comprises 12 residues. CDR3 region: CASSSSLYEQYF. The CDR3 DNA reads TGTGCCAGCAGTTCCTCACTCTACGAGCAGTACTTC.

This clone was recorded once. The V gene is TRBV6-5, the J gene TRBJ1-6; tentative D call: TRBD1 (5 bases). Germline CDR1 and CDR2: MNHEY and SVGAGI. CDR3 length: 13 amino acids. The germline V and J ends were trimmed by 11 bases and 6 bases, with 14 bases remaining between them. The DNA of the CDR3 is TGTGCCTCACAGAGGGGCTCTAATTCACCCCTCCACTTT. Its protein product is CASQRGSNSPLHF.

The chain employs TRBV2 and TRBJ2-7; 7 nucleotides line up with TRBD1. This CDR3 spans 15 amino acids. Germline V CDR1 and CDR2: SNHLY, FYNNEI. V lost 6 bases to trimming and J lost 2 bases; unmatched junction nucleotides: 10. CDR3 DNA: TGTGCCAGCAGCGCCGGGACAGCCTTTCCCTACGAGCAGTACTTC. Protein sequence: CASSAGTAFPYEQYF.

The gene calls are TRBV2 and TRBJ2-2, with TRBD1 identical over 7 bases. V lost 7 bases to trimming and J lost 3 bases; unmatched junction nucleotides: 8. Germline V gene data show CDR1 as SNHLY and CDR2 as FYNNEI. This CDR3 comprises 15 residues. CDR3 residues: CASIFGRGYTGELFF. The CDR3 DNA reads TGTGCCAGCATCTTTGGCAGGGGGTACACCGGGGAGCTGTTTTTT.

This clone was counted a few times. The V gene is TRBV11-2, the J gene TRBJ2-2; TRBD1 is a possible D gene (5 bases). CDR1 is SGHAT, CDR2 FQNNGV, per germline. The CDR3 has 18 amino acids. The ends were cut back, 1 base at V and 7 bases at J, with 22 bases in the middle. The CDR3, as DNA: TGTGCCAGCAGCTTAGTCGGCGACAGACCTTCGCGAGGCGGGGAGCTGTTTTTT. Its translation: CASSLVGDRPSRGGELFF.

The chain couples TRBV6-2 or TRBV6-3 to TRBJ2-7; TRBD1 is a possible D gene (6 bases). Per the germline V gene, CDR1 is MNHEY and CDR2 is SVGEGT. V was pared by 0 bases and J by 3 bases, with 15 bases between. This CDR3 comprises 16 residues. The CDR3 DNA sequence: TGTGCCAGCAGTTACTCTCAGGGGAAACCCAACTACGAGCAGTACTTC. Protein: CASSYSQGKPNYEQYF.

The gene calls are TRBV24-1 and TRBJ1-2; TRBD1 aligns across 7 bases. V shed 0 bases, J shed 6 bases, and the junction held 3 bases outside the gene matches. Germline V gene sequence: CDR1 KGHDR, CDR2 SFDVKD. The CDR3 extends over 14 amino acids. In DNA, the CDR3 is TGTGCCACCAGTGATTTGACGACAGGGCATGGCTACACCTTC. This gives the protein CATSDLTTGHGYTF.

The chain combines TRBV11-2 with TRBJ2-5; a possible D gene is TRBD2 (5 bases). The CDR3 totals 15 residues. Germline lookup yields CDR1 SGHAT and CDR2 FQNNGV. V lost 2 bases and J lost 7, with 17 bases in between. The CDR3 loop reads CASSLPRGSSRTQYF. The DNA for the CDR3 is TGTGCCAGCAGCTTACCCCGAGGGAGTTCGAGGACCCAGTACTTC.

The chain has TRBV7-9 and TRBJ1-4; TRBD1 matches at 7 bases. This CDR3 spans 14 amino acids. In germline, CDR1 is SEHNR, CDR2 FQNEAQ (reference sequence). Germline trimming cut 4 bases from V and 7 bases from J; bases unmatched to any gene: 6. CDR3 amino acids: CASSSDRDGEKLFF. CDR3 coding DNA: TGTGCCAGCAGCTCAGACAGGGACGGTGAAAAACTGTTTTTT. Drawing the rest from reference TRBV7-9 and TRBJ1-4, the complete variable domain is DTGVSQNPRHKITKRGQNVTFRCDPISEHNRLYWYRQTLGQGPEFLTYFQNEAQLEKSRLLSDRFSAERPKGSFSTLEIQRTEQGDSAMYLCASSSDRDGEKLFFGSGTQLSVL.

This clone showed up just a few times. The chain couples TRBV5-1 to TRBJ2-5, with unresolved D. Per germline, CDR1 SGHRS and CDR2 YFSETQ. The V and J ends lost 4 bases and 7 bases respectively, with 8 bases between them. CDR3 length: 11 amino acids. The CDR3 region is CASSDLGTQYF. CDR3 DNA: TGCGCCAGCAGCGACCTGGGGACCCAGTACTTC.

A few counts support this clone. This rearrangement joins TRBV21-1 to TRBJ2-3; TRBD2 reflects the table's D call only, with no check against the DNA. TRBV21-1 is a pseudogene locus. There are 17 residues in the CDR3. In nucleotides, the CDR3 is TGTGCCAGCAGCAAAGGCGAAGAGAGAGATAGCACAGATACGCAGTATTTT. This sequence encodes CASSKGEERDSTDTQYF.

The chain couples TRBV29-1 to TRBJ2-5, with a weak D call TRBD1 (6 bases). The germline V and J ends were trimmed by 6 bases and 1 base, with 6 bases remaining between them. This CDR3 is built from 11 residues. Per germline, CDR1 SQVTM and CDR2 ANQGSEA. The CDR3 region has the DNA TGCAGCGTACAGGGCCAAGAGACCCAGTACTTC. Translation gives CSVQGQETQYF.

J is TRBJ2-7 and V is TRBV5-1, with D perhaps matching TRBD1 (5 bases). Deletions cut 4 bases from V and 1 base from J, with 12 bases between. Germline lookup yields CDR1 SGHRS and CDR2 YFSETQ. The CDR3 loop spans 14 amino acids. This CDR3 is CASSPSDSSYEQYF. Written as DNA, the CDR3 is TGCGCCAGCAGCCCTTCTGACAGTTCCTACGAGCAGTACTTC.